The entry below describes one TCR beta chain. Its antigen is unknown. V lost 5 bases to trimming and J lost 7 bases, with 11 bases between them. The CDR3 loop spans 12 amino acids. Germline values: CDR1 MDHEN, CDR2 SYDVKM. Some clones are missing from TCRdb's copy, which holds only in-frame ones; the method was immunoSEQ multiplex PCR. The data show about 130,000 clones, with about 82% seen just once and about 12% held by the top ten. The data were taken from a study of T cell responses to AZD1222 COVID-19 vaccine. Study as a whole: It was second doses at about 4 or about 12 weeks that were pooled. Findings and caveats of the study: At baseline, seropositivity was found in only six or seven AZD1222 recipients. Clonal diversity was possibly underestimated, and the donors were mostly white British, with more females. Close to half of all spike-specific TCRs reportedly target regions of the variants that are unmutated.

This sequence originates from an adult in good health. The starting material was peripheral blood, obtained on day 0 of AZD1222 vaccination. The chain carries TRBV28 and TRBJ1-2; a possible D gene is TRBD1 (6 bases). CDR3 residues: CASSGGGFGYTF. CDR3 nucleotide sequence: TGTGCCAGCAGTGGGGGCGGGTTTGGCTACACCTTC.